This T cell receptor (beta chain) comes out of a study of T-cell memory formation after mild COVID-19. The study, taken as a whole, reports: Later expanders leaned toward CD4+, whereas clones contracting from day 15 to 85 were balanced CD4/CD8. Pre-infection memory held some responding clones, suggesting pre-existing cross-reactive T cells responded. The authors did not confirm SARS-CoV-2 specificity of second-wave clones peaking day 37.

The TCR alpha and TCR beta cDNA libraries, bearing sample barcodes and UMIs, were generated by 5'RACE using constant-segment primers. TCRdb independently ran MiXCR on the 5' RACE reads; one entry per CDR3 protein. The sample holds hundreds of thousands of distinct CDR3 sequences; roughly 18% are singletons and the top ten take about 12%. Germline V CDR1 and CDR2: SNHLY, FYNNEI. This CDR3 is 15 amino acids long. Trimming removed 4 bases from V and 1 base from J, with 10 bases in between. Note on this clonotype: The antigen is unknown.

The sequence was obtained from an adult woman who had mild COVID-19 (a few samples of this study predate the infection). Cell type and time point are not known. V usage is TRBV2 and J usage is TRBJ2-2; D might be TRBD2 (6 bases). Sequencing input: PBMCs or a T cell subset sorted from them (not recorded which). CDR3 sequence reads: CASSGRRGNTGELFF. The CDR3 region has the DNA TGTGCCAGCAGTGGTCGGCGGGGGAACACCGGGGAGCTGTTTTTT.